This TCR beta chain was found in a study of T cell responses to AZD1222 COVID-19 vaccine. General study results and limits: It should be noted that donors were predominantly white British and more often female, and clonal diversity was possibly underestimated.

Points on this clone: Antigen unknown.

The assay was immunoSEQ multiplex PCR, and TCRdb's table has in-frame clones only and misses some. The repertoire has around 140,000 clones, about 92% of them found once; the top ten carry 4% to 5.5%. The TCR sequence derives from an adult in good health. The input for sequencing was peripheral blood, taken on day 0 of AZD1222 vaccination.

The CDR3 bases are TGTGCCAGCTCCCCCGGACCTGGCAATCAGCCCCAGCATTTT. As protein: CASSPGPGNQPQHF. J is TRBJ1-5 and V is TRBV18; no clear D gene. V was trimmed by 6 bases and J by 2 bases, leaving 11 bases between them. The CDR3 is 14 amino acids. Germline values: CDR1 KGHSH, CDR2 LQKENI. Using reference TRBV18 and TRBJ1-5 for the parts outside the CDR3, the full variable domain is NAGVMQNPRHLVRRRGQEARLRCSPMKGHSHVYWYRQLPEEGLKFMVYLQKENIIDESGMPKERFSAEFPKEGPSILRIQQVVRGDSAAYFCASSPGPGNQPQHFGDGTRLSIL.